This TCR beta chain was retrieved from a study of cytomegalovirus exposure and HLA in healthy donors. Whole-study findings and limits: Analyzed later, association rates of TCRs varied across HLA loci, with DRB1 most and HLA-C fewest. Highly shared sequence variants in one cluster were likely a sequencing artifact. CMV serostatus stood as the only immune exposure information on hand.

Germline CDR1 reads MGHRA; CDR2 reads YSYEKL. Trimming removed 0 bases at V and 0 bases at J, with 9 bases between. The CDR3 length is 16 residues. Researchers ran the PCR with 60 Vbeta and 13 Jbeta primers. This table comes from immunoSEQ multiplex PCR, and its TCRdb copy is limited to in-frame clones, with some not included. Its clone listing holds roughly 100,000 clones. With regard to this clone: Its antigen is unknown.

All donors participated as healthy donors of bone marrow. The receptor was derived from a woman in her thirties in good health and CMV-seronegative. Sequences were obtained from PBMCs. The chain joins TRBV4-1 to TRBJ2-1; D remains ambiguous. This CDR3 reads CASSQEEWSSYNEQFF. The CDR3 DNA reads TGCGCCAGCAGCCAAGAGGAGTGGAGCTCCTACAATGAGCAGTTCTTC.